These 15 T cell receptor beta chains share one sample of origin, sequenced in a study of cytomegalovirus exposure and HLA in healthy donors. PCR was performed using 60 Vbeta and 13 Jbeta primers. Sequenced by immunoSEQ multiplex PCR; TCRdb stores in-frame clones only, minus some. The table has around 200,000 clones, 75% to 85% seen once; the top ten hold 0.65%. Sample: PBMCs. These receptors were collected from a boy between 10 and 17 years old in good health and CMV-seronegative.

This rearrangement joins TRBV9 to TRBJ1-1; D gene uncertain. Trimming shortened V by 4 bases and J by 0 bases, and 7 bases separated the two germline ends. The V gene's germline CDR1 is SGDLS and CDR2 YYNGEE. There are 13 residues in the CDR3. CDR3 nucleotides: TGTGCCAGCAGCCCGGAGTTGAACACTGAAGCTTTCTTT. It encodes CASSPELNTEAFF.

The chain uses TRBV5-6 and TRBJ1-1; D possibly corresponds to TRBD1 (5 bases). In germline, CDR1 is SGHDT, CDR2 YYEEEE. V lost 4 bases and J lost 4, with 20 bases in between. The CDR3 has 16 residues. DNA of the CDR3: TGTGCCAGCAGCCCACGAGTGGGACGGGGGACCACTGAAGCTTTCTTT. Translating gives CASSPRVGRGTTEAFF.

The chain carries TRBV30 and TRBJ1-6; 8 nucleotides align to TRBD1. V was pared by 0 bases and J by 8 bases, with 6 bases of the junction left unmatched. The germline CDR1 and CDR2 sequences are GTSNPN and SVGIG (reference sequence). The CDR3 runs 15 residues. This chain's CDR3 is CAWSVGDRFHSPLHF. DNA of the CDR3: TGTGCCTGGAGTGTAGGGGACAGGTTCCATTCACCCCTCCACTTT.

This clone has only one observation. J is TRBJ2-6 and V is TRBV11-3; perhaps TRBD2 as D (5 bases). V was pared by 7 bases and J by 0 bases, with 16 bases between. CDR1 SGHNT and CDR2 YENEEA come from the germline V gene. CDR3 length equals 17 residues. CDR3 in DNA: TGTGCCAGCACCTCGGCGGGCGTTTACTCTGGGGCCAACGTCCTGACTTTC. It codes for CASTSAGVYSGANVLTF.

The genes are TRBV14 and TRBJ2-5, with 7 bases aligning to TRBD2. CDR3 length: 15 amino acids. The V and J ends lost 1 base and 5 bases, in that order; junction bases with no gene match: 7. Germline V CDR1 and CDR2: SGHDN, FVKESK. In DNA, the CDR3 is TGTGCCAGCAGCCAAGTTCTCGCGGGAGTGGAGACCCAGTACTTC. Translation gives CASSQVLAGVETQYF.

This chain joins TRBV11-2 and TRBJ1-1, with D maybe TRBD1 (5 bases). V lost 5 bases and J 5 bases, leaving 12 bases between the germline ends. Germline-derived CDR1 and CDR2 are SGHAT and FQNNGV. There are 13 residues in the CDR3. The CDR3 loop is CASSPDIETEAFF. DNA for the CDR3: TGTGCCAGCAGCCCGGACATAGAAACTGAAGCTTTCTTT.

CDR3 in DNA: TGTGCCAGTAGTATGTTTCTAGGACTAGCGGGAGGGGAGACCCAGTACTTC. Its translation: CASSMFLGLAGGETQYF. V and J are TRBV19 and TRBJ2-5, with 15 bases identical to TRBD2. Germline trimming cut 3 bases from V and 5 bases from J; bases unmatched to any gene: 7. CDR3 size: 17 residues. Germline CDR1 LNHDA, CDR2 SQIVND (reference sequence).

The gene calls are TRBV5-5 and TRBJ1-1; D possibly corresponds to TRBD1 (6 bases). V lost 2 bases and J lost 5, with 19 bases in between. Germline lookup yields CDR1 SGHKS and CDR2 YYEKEE (reference sequence). CDR3 length equals 16 residues. The CDR3 is CASSLLMAQGLTEAFF. The CDR3 DNA is TGTGCCAGCAGCTTACTAATGGCCCAGGGGCTAACTGAAGCTTTCTTT.

The chain combines TRBV7-3 with TRBJ2-3; D is uncertain. Germline CDR1 reads SGHTA; CDR2 reads FQGTGA. CDR3 length: 14 amino acids. The V and J ends lost 5 bases and 6 bases respectively, with 15 bases between them. The CDR3 loop is CASSQKAPSDTQYF. DNA for the CDR3: TGTGCCAGCAGCCAAAAAGCCCCGTCGGATACGCAGTATTTT.

V and J are TRBV6-1 and TRBJ1-1; D unclear. Trimming stripped 3 bases from V and 1 base from J, with 6 bases between. CDR3 length: 13 amino acids. The germline V gene encodes CDR1 MNHNS and CDR2 SASEGT. The CDR3 spells CASSEARNTEAFF. CDR3 nucleotides: TGTGCCAGCAGTGAGGCCAGGAACACTGAAGCTTTCTTT.

The CDR3, as DNA: TGTGCCAGCAGCCGGAAGGGACAGTCCTACGAGCAGTACTTC. Translation: CASSRKGQSYEQYF. The chain links TRBV5-4 to TRBJ2-7, with 7 bases identical to TRBD1. The junction had 5 bases not matched to a gene; V was cut back by 4 bases and J by 1 base. CDR1 is SGHNT and CDR2 is YYREEE in the germline V gene (reference sequence). CDR3 length equals 14 residues.

The V and J genes are TRBV27 and TRBJ2-7; 10 positions agree with TRBD2. Germline V CDR1 and CDR2: MNHEY, SMNVEV (reference sequence). V shed 5 bases, J shed 0 bases, and the junction held 13 bases outside the gene matches. This CDR3 has 18 residues. The CDR3 reads CASSPSTGLAVSSYEQYF. DNA for the CDR3: TGTGCCAGCAGTCCCTCTACTGGACTAGCGGTAAGCTCCTACGAGCAGTACTTC.

This sequence joins TRBV19 and TRBJ1-5; TRBD1 might be the D (5 bases). With 1 base removed from V and 5 bases from J, the gap between germline ends came to 9 bases. Germline CDR1 reads LNHDA; CDR2 reads SQIVND (reference sequence). The CDR3 has 14 residues. CDR3 sequence reads: CASSIASGYQPQHF. The CDR3 region has the DNA TGTGCCAGTAGTATAGCGTCAGGGTATCAGCCCCAGCATTTT.

J is TRBJ1-2 and V is TRBV30, with a weak D call TRBD1 (6 bases). The CDR3 has 11 amino acids. Looked up from germline, CDR1 is GTSNPN and CDR2 is SVGIG (reference sequence). V was clipped by 5 bases and J by 8 bases, with 12 bases between them. The DNA of the CDR3 is TGTGCCTGGGGGGGCCACGGCGGCTACACCTTC. Amino acid sequence: CAWGGHGGYTF.

The CDR3 loop is CASSEGMGLAYGYTF. Written as DNA, the CDR3 is TGTGCCAGCAGTGAAGGCATGGGACTGGCCTATGGCTACACCTTC. J is TRBJ1-2 and V is TRBV6-1; D is possibly TRBD1 (5 bases). The CDR3 sequence is 15 residues long. The germline CDR1 and CDR2 sequences are MNHNS and SASEGT. Trimming shortened V by 1 base and J by 4 bases, and 13 bases separated the two germline ends.